The rows below give T cell receptor beta chains drawn from one sample of a study of T cells in localized non-small cell lung cancer. Generated by immunoSEQ multiplex PCR, the TCRdb table keeps only in-frame clones and is missing some. The table includes about 22,000 clones, less than 90% detected once. Source: PBMCs, taken before any cancer treatment. These receptors all come from a man between 40 and 70 years old with stage II squamous cell lung carcinoma. Each CDR3 is given with its conserved first and last residue. D genes are given only for firm matches. Some rows mark clone size as missing; the rest say once, few, many or name a class of expanded clone.

V gene	CDR3 length	clone size	D gene	J gene	CDR3 DNA	CDR3 protein
TRBV4-3	13	.	.	TRBJ1-2	TGCGCCAGCAGCCAAACAGATGGCTATGGCTACACCTTC	CASSQTDGYGYTF
TRBV30	13	.	TRBD1	TRBJ2-3	TGTGCCTGGGGGACAGGGATCACAGATACGCAGTATTTT	CAWGTGITDTQYF
TRBV7-2	18	.	.	TRBJ2-5	TGTGCCAGCAGCTTATCTCCCTGGGAAAGGGCCACCAAGATGACCCAGTACTTC	CASSLSPWERATKMTQYF
TRBV7-6	16	.	.	TRBJ1-2	TGTGCCAGCAGCTTACACCATGAATCTCAGACCTATGGCTACACCTTC	CASSLHHESQTYGYTF
TRBV19	17	.	.	TRBJ1-1	TGTGCCAGTAGTATACGCCCGCTTGGGAGGGCCACCGCTGAAGCTTTCTTT	CASSIRPLGRATAEAFF
TRBV5-1	20	.	TRBD1	TRBJ1-2	TGCGCCAGCAGCTTGCTTATGAATGTTATGGGGACAGGGACAGGAGGTGGCTACACCTTC	CASSLLMNVMGTGTGGGYTF
TRBV9	16	.	TRBD2	TRBJ2-1	TGTGCCAGCAGCCCCGACCCAGCGGGAGATTGGAATGAGCAGTTCTTC	CASSPDPAGDWNEQFF
TRBV7-2	14	.	TRBD2	TRBJ2-7	TGTGCCAGCAGTCGCGGGGGGGCCCTATACGAGCAGTACTTC	CASSRGGALYEQYF
TRBV9	13	.	.	TRBJ2-7	TGTGCCAGCAGCGCGGGACACGAATACGAGCAGTACTTC	CASSAGHEYEQYF
TRBV5-1	13	.	.	TRBJ2-7	TGCGCCAGCAGCCGGGCTGTCCCCTACGAGCAGTACTTC	CASSRAVPYEQYF
TRBV4-2	13	once	.	TRBJ2-1	TGTGCCAGCAGCCGGAGCGAGGACAATGAGCAGTTCTTC	CASSRSEDNEQFF
TRBV2	14	.	TRBD1	TRBJ2-3	TGTGCCACACGACAGGGGGGAAGCACAGATACGCAGTATTTT	CATRQGGSTDTQYF
TRBV19	14	.	TRBD1	TRBJ2-5	TGTGCCAGTAGTAACCGACAGGGTATGGAGACCCAGTACTTC	CASSNRQGMETQYF
TRBV6-1	15	.	.	TRBJ2-1	TGTGCCAGCACCCTCACCGGAACGGCTTACAATGAGCAGTTCTTC	CASTLTGTAYNEQFF
TRBV5-5	16	.	.	TRBJ2-1	TGTGCCAGCAGCTTAAGCACAGATGCTTCCTACAATGAGCAGTTCTTC	CASSLSTDASYNEQFF
TRBV7-2	15	.	TRBD1	TRBJ1-2	TGTGCCAGCAGCGTTGACAGGGGCGTAGGGGGTGGCTACACCTTC	CASSVDRGVGGGYTF
TRBV9	15	.	.	TRBJ1-4	TGTGCCAGCAGCGTAGGGGAGAACTTTAATGAAAAACTGTTTTTT	CASSVGENFNEKLFF
TRBV18	11	.	.	TRBJ2-2	TGTGCCAGCTCGGGTGTCGGGGAGCTGTTTTTT	CASSGVGELFF
TRBV18	14	.	TRBD1	TRBJ1-5	TGTGCCAGCTCACTTCCCAGGGGGCAAGGGCCCCAGCATTTT	CASSLPRGQGPQHF
TRBV18	16	.	TRBD1	TRBJ1-2	TGTGCCAGCTCACCCTATAGAACAGGGGGAGAGTATGGCTACACCTTC	CASSPYRTGGEYGYTF
TRBV10-1	14	.	TRBD2	TRBJ2-2	TGCGCCAGCAGTGCGGGGGAGGGCACCGGGGAGCTGTTTTTT	CASSAGEGTGELFF
TRBV15	14	few	.	TRBJ2-5	TGTGCCACCAGCAGAGGATCGAATGAGGAGACCCAGTACTTC	CATSRGSNEETQYF
TRBV2	16	.	.	TRBJ1-5	TGTGCCAGCAGTGAGTTCATGCCGGGAACAAATCAGCCCCAGCATTTT	CASSEFMPGTNQPQHF
TRBV5-1	12	.	.	TRBJ2-1	TGCGCCAGCAGCTCGGAGCGGGATGAGCAGTTCTTC	CASSSERDEQFF
TRBV4-3	17	few	TRBD2	TRBJ2-2	TGCGCCAGCAGCCGTACCCCATGGGGAGGGGACACCGGGGAGCTGTTTTTT	CASSRTPWGGDTGELFF
TRBV18	15	.	.	TRBJ2-7	TGTGCCAGCTCACTCGGGCCGGGGGGCCTCTACGAGCAGTACTTC	CASSLGPGGLYEQYF
TRBV4-1	14	once	.	TRBJ2-7	TGCGCCAGCAGCCAACTTACAGGGTCCTACGAGCAGTACTTC	CASSQLTGSYEQYF
TRBV6-1	17	.	TRBD2	TRBJ2-3	TGTGCCAGCAGTGAATGGGCGGGAGTAGGAGGCACAGATACGCAGTATTTT	CASSEWAGVGGTDTQYF
TRBV27	15	.	.	TRBJ2-1	TGTGCCAGCAGTCCGATTCGGACGGTGTACAATGAGCAGTTCTTC	CASSPIRTVYNEQFF
TRBV7-2	19	.	TRBD1	TRBJ1-1	TGTGCCAGCAGCCTAGGGACAGGGGGCGTTTTTACCCCCAGCACTGAAGCTTTCTTT	CASSLGTGGVFTPSTEAFF
TRBV6-1	14	.	TRBD1	TRBJ1-2	TGTGCCACCCAAGGTACGGGACAGGGATTAGGCTACACCTTC	CATQGTGQGLGYTF
TRBV7-2	12	.	.	TRBJ1-1	TGTGCCAGCAGCCTTCCATCCCCTGAAGCTTTCTTT	CASSLPSPEAFF
TRBV6-1	14	.	.	TRBJ1-2	TGTGCCAGCAGTGAAGCAAGAAGTTTATGGGGCTACACCTTC	CASSEARSLWGYTF
TRBV10-1	15	few	.	TRBJ2-3	TGCGCCAGCAGTGCGGGTGATACTAGCACAGATACGCAGTATTTT	CASSAGDTSTDTQYF
TRBV5-1	16	.	.	TRBJ2-1	TGCGCCAGCAGCTCTGCCCGACAGGCCCTTTACAATGAGCAGTTCTTC	CASSSARQALYNEQFF
TRBV13	13	large	.	TRBJ2-3	TGTGCCAGCAGCTTAGGGGCTGTGCATACGCAGTATTTT	CASSLGAVHTQYF